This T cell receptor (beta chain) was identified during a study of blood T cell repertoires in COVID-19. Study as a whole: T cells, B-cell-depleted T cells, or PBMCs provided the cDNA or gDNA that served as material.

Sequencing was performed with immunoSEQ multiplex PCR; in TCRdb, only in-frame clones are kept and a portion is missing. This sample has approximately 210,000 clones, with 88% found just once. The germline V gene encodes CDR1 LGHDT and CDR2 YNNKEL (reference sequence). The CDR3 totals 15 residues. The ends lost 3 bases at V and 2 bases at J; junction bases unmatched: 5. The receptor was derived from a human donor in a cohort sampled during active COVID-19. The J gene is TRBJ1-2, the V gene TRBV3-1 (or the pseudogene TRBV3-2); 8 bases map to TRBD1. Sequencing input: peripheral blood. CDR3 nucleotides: TGTGCCAGCAGCCACACGACAGGGGCGAACTATGGCTACACCTTC. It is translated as CASSHTTGANYGYTF.